This TCR beta chain is from a study of T cell responses to AZD1222 COVID-19 vaccine. Study-level results: Dominant at 160-218 and 743-854, vaccine-associated CD4 TCRs also spanned spike.

Germline values: CDR1 SSHAT, CDR2 FNYEAQ (reference sequence). The CDR3 spans 15 residues. Remarks on this clone: Its specificity is not known. At one of its ends the junction is not consistent with the germline gene, which may arise from a read error.

The protocol was immunoSEQ multiplex PCR, while the TCRdb copy is restricted to in-frame clones and leaves out a portion. Of approximately 150,000 clones in the sample, 92% are singletons; the top ten hold 1.3% to 1.5%. The rearrangement links TRBV7-7 to TRBJ2-1; tentatively, D is TRBD2 (6 bases). The sequences come from peripheral blood, collected on day 0 of AZD1222 vaccination. This receptor was identified in an adult in good health. Here the CDR3 reads CASSLETSPYNEQFF. Here the CDR3 DNA reads TGTGCTAGCAGCTTAGAAACTAGCCCATACAATGAGCAGTTCTTC.